Listed below are T cell receptor beta chains from one sample, sequenced in a study of shared clonotypes between healthy human individuals. Sequencing was performed with immunoSEQ multiplex PCR; in TCRdb, only in-frame clones are kept and a portion is missing. The sample has 450,000 to 500,000 clones, approximately 78% seen once. Sequences were obtained from PBMCs. These receptors all come from a woman between 35 and 50 years old in good health. Some clones in this sample may be carry-over from other donors' samples. Each CDR3 is given with its conserved first and last residue. The order of the fields is CDR3 protein, CDR3 length, V gene.

CASSLAFQDIFSGNTIYF	18	TRBV7-9
CASSISRVERELFF	14	TRBV19
CASSPVPGLSQPQHF	15	TRBV21-1
CASSIGRLDYPYEQYF	16	TRBV19
CASSLAGTGNEKLFF	15	TRBV5-1
CATGTSGSTDTQYF	14	TRBV10-3
CAWSRDNEQFF	11	TRBV30
CASSGEAGVTDTQYF	15	TRBV28
CASRPGTGGGDEQFF	15	TRBV7-9
CASSGFGGGLGTNEKLFF	18	TRBV25-1
CASSLVGAGETQYF	14	TRBV11-2
CASSSDATNEKLFF	14	TRBV5-1
CASSLGGLTGELFF	14	TRBV7-2
CASSSTGNQETQYF	14	TRBV5-6
CASSDLPYEQYF	12	TRBV6-1
CSVERFQGDTGELFF	15	TRBV29-1
CASSRQGKEDEQFF	14	TRBV28
CASGRDRVYNEQFF	14	TRBV12-5
CAWSLAGDTQYF	12	TRBV30
CASSEPGTGNETQYF	15	TRBV10-2
CASSLDSGALEQYF	14	TRBV5-1
CASSYQYNEQFF	12	TRBV7-6
CASSYVGSGEQYF	13	TRBV6-5